This TCR beta chain emerged from a study of HIV-infected patients and healthy controls. Notes on the study in general: The diversity differences were not explained by slight age and sex differences between study cohorts.

Details on this clonotype: The target antigen is unknown.

The CDR3 is 17 amino acids. Trimming removed 5 bases from V and 1 base from J, with 20 bases in between. cDNA was made from approximately 0.55 ug RNA using alpha and beta constant primers. Each of the alpha and beta chains got its own library through chain-specific third strand synthesis with indices. The cDNA received a 5' RACE adapter containing a random hexamer plus an SP2 sequencing primer site. The library got P5 and P7 elements plus a second index, then a roughly 23-cycle PCR. In TCRdb, the 5' RACE reads were re-called with MiXCR into one record per CDR3 protein. Of about 18,000 distinct CDR3 sequences listed, about 12% are singletons. All unsorted peripheral T cells were captured because whole blood was used without fractionation.

The J gene is TRBJ1-1, the V gene TRBV12-3 or TRBV12-4, with D possibly TRBD1 on 5 matching bases. The TCR was taken from an adult in good health. The specimen sequenced was blood. Here the CDR3 DNA reads TGTGCCAGCAGTCCCCGGGGGGGGGGGAGAGGGAACACTGAAGCTTTCTTT. Amino acids: CASSPRGGGRGNTEAFF.